A selection of T cell receptor beta chains follows, all from one sample in a study of cytomegalovirus exposure and HLA in healthy donors. Clones were sequenced by immunoSEQ multiplex PCR, and TCRdb holds only the in-frame ones, with some missing. This sample yields over 150,000 clones, of which approximately 80% are seen a single time; just under 3% belongs to the top ten. Sequencing was performed on PBMCs. These receptors were taken from a woman in her 30s in good health and CMV-seronegative. Each CDR3 is given with its conserved first and last residue. The order of the fields is D gene, J gene, V gene, clone size, CDR3 protein, CDR3 DNA. D genes are given only for firm matches. The listing skips clone size in some rows; elsewhere it reads once, few, many or a size class.

D: -
J: TRBJ1-2
V: TRBV18
size: -
CDR3: CASSRPSDGLYGYTF
DNA: TGTGCCAGCTCTCGACCTTCGGACGGACTCTATGGCTACACCTTC

D: TRBD2
J: TRBJ2-1
V: TRBV4-2
size: few
CDR3: CASSQGLAGVEQFF
DNA: TGTGCCAGCAGCCAAGGACTAGCGGGAGTGGAGCAGTTCTTC

D: TRBD2
J: TRBJ2-2
V: TRBV5-1
size: -
CDR3: CASSTGTSGLNTGELFF
DNA: TGCGCCAGCAGCACAGGGACTAGCGGACTCAACACCGGGGAGCTGTTTTTT

D: -
J: TRBJ1-5
V: TRBV2
size: -
CDR3: CASSVLGETNQPQHF
DNA: TGTGCCAGCAGTGTACTCGGGGAGACTAATCAGCCCCAGCATTTT

D: TRBD1
J: TRBJ2-7
V: TRBV16
size: -
CDR3: CASSRTGDEQYF
DNA: TGTGCCAGCAGCCGGACAGGTGACGAGCAGTACTTC

D: -
J: TRBJ1-1
V: TRBV29-1
size: -
CDR3: CSVVRVDFPEAFF
DNA: TGCAGCGTTGTCAGGGTCGACTTTCCCGAAGCTTTCTTT

D: TRBD2
J: TRBJ2-7
V: TRBV30
size: -
CDR3: CAWSRLAGIYEQYF
DNA: TGTGCCTGGAGTCGGCTAGCGGGGATCTACGAGCAGTACTTC

D: -
J: TRBJ1-1
V: TRBV5-6
size: -
CDR3: CASSLGSNPNTEAFF
DNA: TGTGCCAGCAGCTTGGGCAGTAACCCGAACACTGAAGCTTTCTTT

D: -
J: TRBJ1-1
V: TRBV30
size: few
CDR3: CAWSPGGNTEAFF
DNA: TGTGCCTGGAGTCCGGGTGGGAACACTGAAGCTTTCTTT

D: -
J: TRBJ2-2
V: TRBV6-4
size: -
CDR3: CASSVFQGTGELFF
DNA: TGTGCCAGCAGTGTTTTTCAGGGAACCGGGGAGCTGTTTTTT

D: TRBD1
J: TRBJ1-3
V: TRBV6-4
size: -
CDR3: CASRPDRAGNTIYF
DNA: TGTGCCAGCAGACCCGACAGGGCCGGAAACACCATATATTTT

D: TRBD1
J: TRBJ1-2
V: TRBV9
size: -
CDR3: CASSGTGGGRGYTF
DNA: TGTGCCAGCAGTGGGACAGGGGGCGGGCGAGGCTACACCTTC

D: TRBD2
J: TRBJ2-5
V: TRBV7-9
size: -
CDR3: CASSPQLLAVDQETQYF
DNA: TGTGCCAGCAGCCCCCAGTTGCTAGCGGTGGACCAAGAGACCCAGTACTTC

D: -
J: TRBJ2-1
V: TRBV7-9
size: -
CDR3: CASSLPYSDASYNEQFF
DNA: TGTGCCAGCAGCTTACCCTATAGCGATGCCTCCTACAATGAGCAGTTCTTC

D: -
J: TRBJ2-6
V: TRBV4-1
size: -
CDR3: CASSRGRGSGANVLTF
DNA: TGCGCCAGCAGCCGAGGACGGGGGTCTGGGGCCAACGTCCTGACTTTC

D: TRBD2
J: TRBJ2-1
V: TRBV9
size: -
CDR3: CASSTTGLAGRHYYNEQFF
DNA: TGTGCCAGCAGCACAACGGGACTAGCGGGGAGGCACTACTACAATGAGCAGTTCTTC

D: TRBD1
J: TRBJ1-2
V: TRBV7-2
size: -
CDR3: CASSSLFPGQSYGYTF
DNA: TGTGCCAGCAGCTCCCTCTTTCCGGGACAGAGCTATGGCTACACCTTC

D: TRBD2
J: TRBJ2-3
V: TRBV7-9
size: -
CDR3: CASSLAVGGGAGSDTQYF
DNA: TGTGCCAGCAGCTTAGCGGTCGGCGGGGGGGCCGGGTCAGATACGCAGTATTTT

D: -
J: TRBJ1-3
V: TRBV11-2
size: -
CDR3: CASSTVLTIGNTIYF
DNA: TGTGCCAGCAGCACTGTCTTGACTATCGGAAACACCATATATTTT

D: -
J: TRBJ2-7
V: TRBV29-1
size: -
CDR3: CSVDLPGASSYEQYF
DNA: TGCAGCGTTGATCTCCCAGGTGCCAGCTCCTACGAGCAGTACTTC

D: TRBD1
J: TRBJ2-7
V: TRBV30
size: -
CDR3: CAWRGQGKVEQYF
DNA: TGTGCCTGGAGGGGACAGGGTAAGGTCGAGCAGTACTTC

D: TRBD1
J: TRBJ1-2
V: TRBV27
size: -
CDR3: CASRYRGVDYGYTF
DNA: TGTGCCAGCAGATACAGGGGTGTAGACTATGGCTACACCTTC

D: TRBD1
J: TRBJ1-2
V: TRBV6-6
size: -
CDR3: CASSKTGTVYYGYTF
DNA: TGTGCCAGCAGTAAAACCGGGACAGTCTACTATGGCTACACCTTC

D: TRBD1
J: TRBJ2-1
V: TRBV27
size: once
CDR3: CASAQGAHPSYNEQFF
DNA: TGTGCCAGTGCACAGGGGGCCCACCCTTCCTACAATGAGCAGTTCTTC

D: -
J: TRBJ2-5
V: TRBV13
size: once
CDR3: CASSQGQLGAQYF
DNA: TGTGCCAGCAGCCAAGGACAGCTCGGGGCCCAGTACTTC

D: -
J: TRBJ2-7
V: TRBV30
size: once
CDR3: CAWMGGAGYEQYF
DNA: TGTGCCTGGATGGGCGGGGCCGGCTACGAGCAGTACTTC

D: TRBD1
J: TRBJ1-1
V: TRBV2
size: -
CDR3: CASSYGTGGEAFF
DNA: TGTGCCAGCAGTTATGGGACAGGCGGTGAAGCTTTCTTT

D: -
J: TRBJ2-2
V: TRBV19
size: -
CDR3: CASSIPLRVAKNTGELFF
DNA: TGTGCCAGTAGTATCCCCCTTCGGGTGGCCAAGAACACCGGGGAGCTGTTTTTT

D: -
J: TRBJ1-1
V: TRBV7-9
size: few
CDR3: CASSSTQGYTEAFF
DNA: TGTGCCAGCAGCTCAACACAGGGTTATACTGAAGCTTTCTTT

D: TRBD2
J: TRBJ2-5
V: TRBV4-1
size: -
CDR3: CASSTTSGQETQYF
DNA: TGCGCCAGCAGCACAACTAGCGGCCAAGAGACCCAGTACTTC

D: -
J: TRBJ1-5
V: TRBV2
size: -
CDR3: CASWGGPGDSPQHF
DNA: TGTGCCAGCTGGGGGGGGCCCGGGGATTCGCCCCAGCATTTT

D: -
J: TRBJ1-6
V: TRBV12-5
size: -
CDR3: CASGQINSPLHF
DNA: TGTGCTAGTGGTCAGATTAATTCACCCCTCCACTTT

D: -
J: TRBJ2-5
V: TRBV28
size: -
CDR3: CASSSRRQETQYF
DNA: TGTGCCAGCAGTTCTCGCAGACAAGAGACCCAGTACTTC

D: TRBD1
J: TRBJ1-1
V: TRBV7-9
size: -
CDR3: CASSSTGRVTVTEAFF
DNA: TGTGCCAGCAGCTCGACAGGGCGGGTGACGGTCACTGAAGCTTTCTTT

D: -
J: TRBJ2-7
V: TRBV27
size: -
CDR3: CASSLGAGTYEQYF
DNA: TGTGCCAGCAGTTTAGGCGCGGGAACGTACGAGCAGTACTTC

D: -
J: TRBJ2-6
V: TRBV6-5
size: -
CDR3: CASRLESSGANVLTF
DNA: TGTGCCAGCAGACTTGAAAGCTCTGGGGCCAACGTCCTGACTTTC

D: TRBD1
J: TRBJ1-3
V: TRBV6-5
size: -
CDR3: CASSFRQGVFGNTIYF
DNA: TGTGCCAGCAGTTTTCGGCAGGGGGTATTTGGAAACACCATATATTTT

D: -
J: TRBJ1-1
V: TRBV28
size: -
CDR3: CASITGGVNTEAFF
DNA: TGTGCCAGCATCACGGGGGGGGTGAACACTGAAGCTTTCTTT

D: -
J: TRBJ2-7
V: TRBV28
size: -
CDR3: CASNLLGAYEQYF
DNA: TGTGCCAGCAACCTCCTAGGGGCATACGAGCAGTACTTC

D: TRBD1
J: TRBJ2-1
V: TRBV11-2
size: -
CDR3: CASSGDRGSYNEQFF
DNA: TGTGCCAGCAGCGGGGACAGGGGCTCCTACAATGAGCAGTTCTTC

D: -
J: TRBJ1-5
V: TRBV5-1
size: -
CDR3: CASSPQGGNNQPQHF
DNA: TGCGCCAGCAGCCCACAGGGTGGTAACAATCAGCCCCAGCATTTT

D: -
J: TRBJ1-5
V: TRBV30
size: -
CDR3: CAWSVQGAPQPQHF
DNA: TGTGCCTGGAGTGTACAAGGGGCTCCTCAGCCCCAGCATTTT

D: -
J: TRBJ2-7
V: TRBV9
size: -
CDR3: CASSVSDSYEQYF
DNA: TGTGCCAGCAGCGTTAGTGACTCCTACGAGCAGTACTTC

D: -
J: TRBJ2-2
V: TRBV7-7
size: -
CDR3: CASSLAGGMPGELFF
DNA: TGTGCCAGCAGCTTAGCGGGGGGAATGCCCGGGGAGCTGTTTTTT

D: TRBD1
J: TRBJ2-5
V: TRBV7-6
size: -
CDR3: CASSLVTWTGGVETQYF
DNA: TGTGCCAGCAGCTTAGTAACCTGGACAGGGGGCGTAGAGACCCAGTACTTC

D: -
J: TRBJ1-1
V: TRBV19
size: once
CDR3: CASSIREGNTEAFF
DNA: TGTGCCAGTAGTATTCGTGAGGGGAACACTGAAGCTTTCTTT

D: -
J: TRBJ2-5
V: TRBV7-2
size: once
CDR3: CASSSPATRETQYF
DNA: TGTGCCAGCAGCTCCCCGGCGACGCGGGAGACCCAGTACTTC

D: -
J: TRBJ1-1
V: TRBV29-1
size: -
CDR3: CSVENPGWFTEAFF
DNA: TGCAGCGTTGAAAATCCCGGGTGGTTCACTGAAGCTTTCTTT

D: -
J: TRBJ1-1
V: TRBV19
size: -
CDR3: CASSQTAEAFF
DNA: TGTGCCAGTAGTCAGACAGCTGAAGCTTTCTTT

D: -
J: TRBJ1-5
V: TRBV18
size: few
CDR3: CASSPLQVNQPQHF
DNA: TGTGCCAGCTCACCACTACAGGTCAATCAGCCCCAGCATTTT

D: -
J: TRBJ1-1
V: TRBV10-3
size: -
CDR3: CAISRQGNTEAFF
DNA: TGTGCCATCAGTCGGCAGGGGAACACTGAAGCTTTCTTT

D: -
J: TRBJ2-7
V: TRBV5-1
size: few
CDR3: CASSLVLQGSYEQYF
DNA: TGCGCCAGCAGCTTGGTTCTGCAGGGCTCCTACGAGCAGTACTTC

D: -
J: TRBJ2-7
V: TRBV30
size: -
CDR3: CAWTLTGNLVEQYF
DNA: TGTGCCTGGACCCTAACAGGGAATTTGGTGGAGCAGTACTTC

D: -
J: TRBJ1-3
V: TRBV6-5
size: -
CDR3: CASSLGQGNTIYF
DNA: TGTGCCAGCAGTCTGGGACAAGGAAACACCATATATTTT